This T cell receptor beta chain was recorded in a study of blood T cell repertoires in COVID-19. Overall study context: Samples of COVID-19 (acute and convalescent) were obtained from the United States, Italy and Spain. From T cells, B-cell-depleted T cells, or PBMCs came the material, which was cDNA or gDNA.

Per the authors' pipeline: Using reference gene primer amplification, nucleated cell counts were estimated. Data came from immunoSEQ multiplex PCR; TCRdb stores just in-frame clones and leaves some out. That table furnishes V, J and clone size, whereas the DNA furnished D and trimming. The data show 200,000 to 250,000 clones, more than 70% seen once. CDR3 length equals 17 residues. Germline V lookup: CDR1 SGHAT, CDR2 FQNNGV. Losses at the gene ends were 4 bases for V and 6 bases for J; bases not matched to a gene: 13. The receptor was derived from a woman aged 55-70 years with acute or convalescent COVID-19. The material sequenced was peripheral blood. V gene TRBV11-2 combines with J gene TRBJ2-3, with 10 bases identical to TRBD2. In DNA, the CDR3 is TGTGCCAGCAGCTCCCCAGCGGGGGGGCTCATTGGGGATACGCAGTATTTT. It specifies CASSSPAGGLIGDTQYF. Looking up the rest from reference TRBV11-2 and TRBJ2-3 gives the full variable domain: EAGVAQSPRYKIIEKRQSVAFWCNPISGHATLYWYQQILGQGPKLLIQFQNNGVVDDSQLPKDRFSAERLKGVDSTLKIQPAKLEDSAVYLCASSSPAGGLIGDTQYFGPGTRLTVL.